Listed below are T cell receptor beta chains from one sample, sequenced in a study of identical twins. TCRdb itself ran the 5' RACE reads through MiXCR, one entry per CDR3 protein. Of roughly 1,500,000 distinct CDR3 sequences in the sample, around a third are singletons; the top ten hold approximately 0.25%. Sequenced material: cord blood. The receptors shown here come from a newborn girl in good health. CDR3s include the opening cysteine and the closing phenylalanine or tryptophan. Fields, in order: V gene, J gene, clone size, CDR3 length, D gene, CDR3 DNA, CDR3 protein. D genes are given only for firm matches. Expanded clones get a size class; other rows say once, few or many, or leave the size out.

V: TRBV4-2
J: TRBJ1-5
size: few
length: 17
D: .
DNA: TGTGCCAGCAGCCAAGACCCAGGGGTATATAGCAATCAGCCCCAGCATTTT
CDR3: CASSQDPGVYSNQPQHF

V: TRBV2
J: TRBJ1-5
size: .
length: 12
D: .
DNA: TGTGCCAGCAGTGAGGAGGATCAGCCCCAGCATTTT
CDR3: CASSEEDQPQHF

V: TRBV25-1
J: TRBJ2-5
size: .
length: 17
D: TRBD2
DNA: TGTGCCAGCAGTGATTCCGGGACTAGCGGGAGTAAAGAGACCCAGTGCTTC
CDR3: CASSDSGTSGSKETQCF

V: TRBV27
J: TRBJ2-3
size: .
length: 15
D: .
DNA: TGTGCCAGCAGGGGTACGGGGGGCTTGGCAGATACGCAGTATTTT
CDR3: CASRGTGGLADTQYF

V: TRBV6-6
J: TRBJ2-3
size: .
length: 16
D: TRBD2
DNA: TGTGCCAGCACCATACCCACTAGCGGGAGAACGGATACGCAGTATTTT
CDR3: CASTIPTSGRTDTQYF

V: TRBV20-1
J: TRBJ2-3
size: many
length: 13
D: TRBD1
DNA: TGCAGTGCCCCGGACAGGGGCACAGATACGCAGTATTTT
CDR3: CSAPDRGTDTQYF

V: TRBV4-2
J: TRBJ2-3
size: many
length: 15
D: .
DNA: TGTGCCAGCAGCCATAACAGTCGGGACCCAGATACGCAGTATTTT
CDR3: CASSHNSRDPDTQYF

V: TRBV21-1
J: TRBJ1-2
size: .
length: 14
D: .
DNA: TGTGCCAGCAGCAAACTTCGGGACAGCTATGGCTACACCTTC
CDR3: CASSKLRDSYGYTF

V: TRBV21-1
J: TRBJ2-7
size: .
length: 14
D: .
DNA: TGTGCCAGCAGCCCAGAGGGTGGTTCCTACGAGCAGTACTTC
CDR3: CASSPEGGSYEQYF

V: TRBV18
J: TRBJ2-7
size: few
length: 14
D: .
DNA: TGTGCCAGCTCACCCGCCTCCTACTCCTACGAGCAGTACTTC
CDR3: CASSPASYSYEQYF

V: TRBV19
J: TRBJ1-5
size: few
length: 14
D: .
DNA: TGTGCCACACACGAGGGGTCTGGTAATCAGCCCCAGCATTTT
CDR3: CATHEGSGNQPQHF

V: TRBV10-3
J: TRBJ2-1
size: .
length: 12
D: .
DNA: TGTGCCATCAGTGAGTCAGGCTGTGAGCAGTTCTTC
CDR3: CAISESGCEQFF

V: TRBV29-1
J: TRBJ1-2
size: .
length: 14
D: .
DNA: TGCAGCGTTGAACCCCAGGACCTGATCGGTGGCTACACCTTC
CDR3: CSVEPQDLIGGYTF

V: TRBV20-1
J: TRBJ1-6
size: few
length: 12
D: .
DNA: TGCAGTGCGGGGGAGGGAGGATCACCCCTCCACTTT
CDR3: CSAGEGGSPLHF

V: TRBV12-3/TRBV12-4
J: TRBJ2-5
size: .
length: 13
D: .
DNA: TGTGCCAGCAGTTTAGCCTCTAAAGAGACCCAGTACTTC
CDR3: CASSLASKETQYF

V: TRBV12-3/TRBV12-4
J: TRBJ1-2
size: .
length: 16
D: .
DNA: TGTGCCAGCAGTTTTGGGAGGGCTAAATCTAACTATGGCTACACCTTC
CDR3: CASSFGRAKSNYGYTF

V: TRBV20-1
J: TRBJ1-2
size: few
length: 11
D: TRBD1
DNA: TGCAGTGAATGGACAGGGCTTGGCTACACCTTC
CDR3: CSEWTGLGYTF

V: TRBV6-2/TRBV6-3
J: TRBJ1-1
size: .
length: 13
D: .
DNA: TGTGCCAGCAGTTACGGACTTTCCAAGGGGGCTTTCTTT
CDR3: CASSYGLSKGAFF

V: TRBV12-3/TRBV12-4
J: TRBJ1-2
size: few
length: 12
D: .
DNA: TGTGCCAGCAGGATTGGGACGGGCGGCTACACCTTC
CDR3: CASRIGTGGYTF

V: TRBV29-1
J: TRBJ1-5
size: few
length: 13
D: .
DNA: TGCAGCGTTGGGGGGCCTAGCAATCAGCCCCAGCATTTT
CDR3: CSVGGPSNQPQHF

V: TRBV20-1
J: TRBJ2-7
size: few
length: 13
D: .
DNA: TGCAGTGCGCTTAACATTAGGGGGAACGAGCAGTACTTC
CDR3: CSALNIRGNEQYF

V: TRBV4-1
J: TRBJ1-4
size: .
length: 15
D: .
DNA: TGCGCCAGCAGCCACATGGGTGTTTTTAATGAAAAACTGTTTTTT
CDR3: CASSHMGVFNEKLFF

V: TRBV29-1
J: TRBJ1-1
size: .
length: 13
D: .
DNA: TGCAGCGTTCTCAGGATAGTGAACACTGAAGCTTTCTTT
CDR3: CSVLRIVNTEAFF

V: TRBV7-6
J: TRBJ1-2
size: few
length: 13
D: .
DNA: TGTGCCAGCAGCTTACCCAATAACTATGGCTACACCTTC
CDR3: CASSLPNNYGYTF

V: TRBV9
J: TRBJ2-1
size: few
length: 16
D: TRBD1
DNA: TGTGCCAGCAGCCTCGGGACAGGGAGCTCCTACAATGAGCAGTTCTTC
CDR3: CASSLGTGSSYNEQFF

V: TRBV7-9
J: TRBJ1-2
size: few
length: 14
D: .
DNA: TGTGCCAGCAGCTTAACAGGACATTTCTATGGCTACACCTTC
CDR3: CASSLTGHFYGYTF

V: TRBV27
J: TRBJ2-3
size: few
length: 21
D: TRBD2
DNA: TGTGCCAGCAGTCATTTACGGGCGGGAGGTCTATTATCCCCTAGCACAGATACGCAGTATTTT
CDR3: CASSHLRAGGLLSPSTDTQYF

V: TRBV6-6
J: TRBJ2-7
size: few
length: 13
D: .
DNA: TGTGCCAGCAGTTACCCCCAGGGTCACGAGCAGTACTTC
CDR3: CASSYPQGHEQYF

V: TRBV3-1
J: TRBJ2-1
size: .
length: 8
D: .
DNA: TGTGCCAGCTTTGGGCTGTTCTTC
CDR3: CASFGLFF

V: TRBV28
J: TRBJ1-2
size: .
length: 17
D: TRBD1
DNA: TGTGCCAGCAGTATCAACCCGGGACAGCCCTCGAACTATGGCTACACCTTC
CDR3: CASSINPGQPSNYGYTF

V: TRBV20-1
J: TRBJ2-7
size: .
length: 14
D: .
DNA: TGCAGTGCTAGATTGCGGGCGAGCTCCTACGAGCAGTACTTC
CDR3: CSARLRASSYEQYF